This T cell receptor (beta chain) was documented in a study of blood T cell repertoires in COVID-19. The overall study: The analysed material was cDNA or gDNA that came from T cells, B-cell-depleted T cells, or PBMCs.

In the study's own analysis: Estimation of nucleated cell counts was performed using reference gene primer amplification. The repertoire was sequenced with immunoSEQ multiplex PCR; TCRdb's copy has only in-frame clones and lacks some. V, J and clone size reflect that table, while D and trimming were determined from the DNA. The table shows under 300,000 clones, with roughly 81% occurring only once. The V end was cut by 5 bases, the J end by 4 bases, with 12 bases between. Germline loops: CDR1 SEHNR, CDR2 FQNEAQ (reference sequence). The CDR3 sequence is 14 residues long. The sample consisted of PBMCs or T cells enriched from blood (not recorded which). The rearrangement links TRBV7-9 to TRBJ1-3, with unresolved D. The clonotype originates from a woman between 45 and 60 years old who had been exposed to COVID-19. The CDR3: CASSPGSGGNTIYF. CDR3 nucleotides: TGTGCCAGCAGCCCAGGCTCGGGGGGAAACACCATATATTTT.